The source of this T cell receptor (beta chain) is a study of cytomegalovirus exposure and HLA in healthy donors. Turning to the study itself: Early release data held 75 million to 100 million unique TCRs from HLA-typed donors. General study results and limits: A later analysis by the authors found several of the most significant clusters apparently linked to common viral pathogens.

Details on this clone: What it binds is not known.

Nominally healthy donors provided the samples, though records likely missed some immune exposures. The PCR was carried out with 60 Vbeta primers and 13 Jbeta primers. Profiling relied on immunoSEQ multiplex PCR, and the TCRdb table lists in-frame clones only, not all of them. Of 200,000 to 250,000 clones in the sample, roughly four fifths were seen once. CDR1 is MDHEN and CDR2 is SYDVKM in the germline V gene. V dropped 5 bases and J dropped 4 bases, with 11 bases sitting between them. The CDR3 consists of 13 residues. This TCR came from a girl aged 5 to 17 in good health and CMV-seronegative. The sample comprised PBMCs. V is TRBV28 and J is TRBJ1-1; D not resolved. The CDR3 DNA reads TGTGCCAGCAGTCCCAACAGAGCCACTGAAGCTTTCTTT. Translated: CASSPNRATEAFF.